This TCR beta chain originates from a study of naive and memory T cell subsets. Ten or more counts support this clonotype. The beta constant-region primer was an equimolar mix of two oligonucleotides covering TRBC1 and TRBC2. TCRdb re-called the UMI-ligation and nested PCR reads with MiXCR, one entry per CDR3 protein. The sample includes approximately 85,000 distinct CDR3 sequences, 6% to 7.5% of them seen just once. Germline V gene data show CDR1 as SGHDT and CDR2 as YYEEEE. CDR3 size: 13 residues. Trimming took off 4 bases at V and 4 bases at J, with 12 bases between the two ends. The sequence was obtained from a human donor in good health. The sample was central memory CD4+ T cells from blood. The chain combines TRBV5-6 with TRBJ2-7; tentatively, D is TRBD1 (5 bases). DNA of the CDR3: TGTGCCAGCAGCGTCACAGGCGGTTACGAGCAGTACTTC. This translates into CASSVTGGYEQYF.